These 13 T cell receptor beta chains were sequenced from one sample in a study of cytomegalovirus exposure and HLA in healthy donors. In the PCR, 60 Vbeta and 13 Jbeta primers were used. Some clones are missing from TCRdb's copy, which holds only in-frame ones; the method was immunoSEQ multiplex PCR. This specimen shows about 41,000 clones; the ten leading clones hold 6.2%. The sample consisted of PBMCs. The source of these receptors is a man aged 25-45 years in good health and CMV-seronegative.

The CDR3 loop is CASGGSSYNEQFF. The CDR3 coding sequence is TGTGCCAGTGGAGGGAGCTCCTACAATGAGCAGTTCTTC. The V call is TRBV2, the J call TRBJ2-1; TRBD2 is a possible D gene (6 bases). Looked up from germline, CDR1 is SNHLY and CDR2 is FYNNEI. Trimming took off 9 bases at V and 0 bases at J, with 9 bases between the two ends. The CDR3 is 13 amino acids.

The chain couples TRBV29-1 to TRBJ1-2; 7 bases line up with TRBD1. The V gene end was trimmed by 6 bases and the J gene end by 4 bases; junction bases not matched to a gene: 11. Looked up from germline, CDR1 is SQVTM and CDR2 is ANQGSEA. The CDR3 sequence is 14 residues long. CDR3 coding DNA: TGCAGCGTCCCAGTAGGGGGCTACGGCTATGGCTACACCTTC. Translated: CSVPVGGYGYGYTF.

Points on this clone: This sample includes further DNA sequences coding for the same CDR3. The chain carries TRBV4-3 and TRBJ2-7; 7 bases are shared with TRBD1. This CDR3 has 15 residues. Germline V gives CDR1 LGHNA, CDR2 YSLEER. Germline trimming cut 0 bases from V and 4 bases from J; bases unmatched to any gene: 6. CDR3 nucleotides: TGCGCCAGCAGCCAAGAAGGAAGGGGGCGGTACGAGCAGTACTTC. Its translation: CASSQEGRGRYEQYF.

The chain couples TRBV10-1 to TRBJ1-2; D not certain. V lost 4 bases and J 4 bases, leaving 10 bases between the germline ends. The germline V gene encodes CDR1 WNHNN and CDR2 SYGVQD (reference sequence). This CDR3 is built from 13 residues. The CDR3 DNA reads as TGCGCCAGCAGTGGTCTCAGAGGCTATGGCTACACCTTC. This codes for CASSGLRGYGYTF.

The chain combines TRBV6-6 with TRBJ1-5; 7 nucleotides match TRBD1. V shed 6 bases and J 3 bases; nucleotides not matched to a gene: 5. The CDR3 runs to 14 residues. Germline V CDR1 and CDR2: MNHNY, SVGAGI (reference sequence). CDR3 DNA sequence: TGTGCCAGCAGGACAGGGTGGAACAATCAGCCCCAGCATTTT. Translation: CASRTGWNNQPQHF.

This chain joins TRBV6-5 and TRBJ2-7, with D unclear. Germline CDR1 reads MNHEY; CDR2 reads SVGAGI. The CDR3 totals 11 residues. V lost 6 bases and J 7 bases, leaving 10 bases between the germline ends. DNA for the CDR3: TGTGCCAGCAGACAAAGTTATGAGCAGTACTTC. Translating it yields CASRQSYEQYF.

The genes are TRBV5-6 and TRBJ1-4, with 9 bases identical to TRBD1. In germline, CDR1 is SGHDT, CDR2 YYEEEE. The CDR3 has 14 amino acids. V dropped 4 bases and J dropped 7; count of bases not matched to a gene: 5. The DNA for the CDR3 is TGTGCCAGCAGCGAACAGGGGGCAAGTGAAAAACTGTTTTTT. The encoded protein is CASSEQGASEKLFF.

The CDR3 DNA follows: TGTGCCAGCGGCAGCGTGGGCGGGTACGAGCAGTACTTC. This gives the protein CASGSVGGYEQYF. This sequence joins TRBV6-1 and TRBJ2-7, with a weak D call TRBD2 (5 bases). The CDR3 is 13 amino acids. V gave up 8 bases and J gave up 4 bases, with 15 bases separating them. Germline assignment: CDR1 MNHNS and CDR2 SASEGT.

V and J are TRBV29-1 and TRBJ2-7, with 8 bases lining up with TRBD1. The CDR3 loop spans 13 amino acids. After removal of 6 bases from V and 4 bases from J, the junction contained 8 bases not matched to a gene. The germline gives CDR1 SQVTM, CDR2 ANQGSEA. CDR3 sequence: CSVEQGGPYEQYF. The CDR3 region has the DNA TGCAGCGTAGAACAGGGGGGACCTTACGAGCAGTACTTC.

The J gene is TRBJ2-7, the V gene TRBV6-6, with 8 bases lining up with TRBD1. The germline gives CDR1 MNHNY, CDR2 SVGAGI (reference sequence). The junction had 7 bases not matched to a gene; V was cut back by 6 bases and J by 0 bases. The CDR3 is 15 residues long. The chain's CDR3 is CASSLGTGDSYEQYF. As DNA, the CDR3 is TGTGCCAGCAGCCTCGGGACAGGCGACTCCTACGAGCAGTACTTC.

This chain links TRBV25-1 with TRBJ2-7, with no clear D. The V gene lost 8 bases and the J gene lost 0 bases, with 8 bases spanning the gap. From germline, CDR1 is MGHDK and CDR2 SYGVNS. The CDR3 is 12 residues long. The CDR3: CASSYVSYEQYF. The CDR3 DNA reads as TGTGCCAGCTCCTATGTCTCCTACGAGCAGTACTTC.

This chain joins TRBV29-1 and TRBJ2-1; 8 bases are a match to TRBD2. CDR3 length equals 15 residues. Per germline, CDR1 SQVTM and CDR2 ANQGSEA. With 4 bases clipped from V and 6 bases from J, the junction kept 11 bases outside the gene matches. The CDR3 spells CSVVGTRGRINEQFF. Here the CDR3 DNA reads TGCAGCGTTGTAGGGACTAGAGGGAGGATCAATGAGCAGTTCTTC.

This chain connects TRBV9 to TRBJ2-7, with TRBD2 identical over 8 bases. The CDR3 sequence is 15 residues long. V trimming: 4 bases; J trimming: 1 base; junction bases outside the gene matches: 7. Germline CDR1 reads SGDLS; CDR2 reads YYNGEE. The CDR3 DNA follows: TGTGCCAGCAGCAAACGTAGCGGGGATTCCTACGAGCAGTACTTC. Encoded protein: CASSKRSGDSYEQYF.